This TCR beta chain was sequenced for a study of regulatory T cells in long-lasting Graves disease. Study-level background: Over 5 years on antithyroid drugs plus positive TSH receptor antibodies marked Graves' disease as persistent.

This clonotype was detected a few times. Its antigen is unidentified. The study, taken as a whole, reports: Between persistent patients, 2,500 to 3,500 public clonotypes were shared, exceeding the approximately 900 shared between new patients. The study found TRBV28, TRBJ1-2 and TRBJ2-5 favored in persistent disease.

The TCR beta library used iRepertoire HTBI primers with Arm-PCR amplification of CDR3. TCRdb itself ran the multiplex PCR reads through MiXCR, one entry per CDR3 protein. The sample lists roughly 450,000 distinct CDR3 sequences; 20% to 25% were seen once. The time point: persistent/refractory GD, antithyroid drugs over 5 years with positive TRAb. RNA from PBMCs was the source of the TCR library. CDR1 MNHNS and CDR2 SASEGT come from the germline V gene. This CDR3 comprises 15 residues. Trimming stripped 7 bases from V and 2 bases from J, with 15 bases between. The specimen was peripheral blood mononuclear cells (PBMCs), collected when the disease was refractory, from a patient treated with antithyroid drugs. This chain joins TRBV6-1 and TRBJ2-1, with a possible D match to TRBD1 (6 bases). The TCR sequence derives from a female donor with Graves disease. The CDR3 nucleotides read TGTGCCAGCACCAATAGGAAGGGGGCCTACAATGAGCAGTTCTTC. Protein: CASTNRKGAYNEQFF.